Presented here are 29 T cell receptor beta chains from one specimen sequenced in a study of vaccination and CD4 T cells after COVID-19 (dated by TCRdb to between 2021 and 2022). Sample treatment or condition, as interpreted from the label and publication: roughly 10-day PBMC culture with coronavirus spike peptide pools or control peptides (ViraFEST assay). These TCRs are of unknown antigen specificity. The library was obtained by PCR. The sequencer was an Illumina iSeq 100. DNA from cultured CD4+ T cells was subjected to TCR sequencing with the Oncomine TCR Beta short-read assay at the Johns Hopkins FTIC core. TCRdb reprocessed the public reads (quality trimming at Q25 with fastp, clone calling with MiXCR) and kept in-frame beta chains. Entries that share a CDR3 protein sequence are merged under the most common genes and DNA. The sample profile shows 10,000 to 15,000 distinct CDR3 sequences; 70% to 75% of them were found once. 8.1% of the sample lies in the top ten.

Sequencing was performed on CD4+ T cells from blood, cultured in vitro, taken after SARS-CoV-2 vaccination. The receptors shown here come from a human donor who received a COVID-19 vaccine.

CDR3 in DNA: TGTGCCACCAGCAGAGAAACTCTAGCCAAAAACATTCAGTACTTC. It translates to CATSRETLAKNIQYF. This chain links TRBV15 with TRBJ2-4; D call uncertain. The CDR3 is made up of 15 amino acids. V was cut by 0 bases and J by 0 bases, with 6 bases left in between. Germline V gene data show CDR1 as LNHNV and CDR2 as YYDKDF (reference sequence).

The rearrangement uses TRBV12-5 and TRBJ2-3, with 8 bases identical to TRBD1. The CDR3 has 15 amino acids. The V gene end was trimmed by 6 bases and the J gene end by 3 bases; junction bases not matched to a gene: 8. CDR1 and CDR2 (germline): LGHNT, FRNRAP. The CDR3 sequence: CASGQGAIQTDTQYF. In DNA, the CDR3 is TGTGCTAGTGGCCAGGGGGCTATTCAAACAGATACGCAGTATTTT. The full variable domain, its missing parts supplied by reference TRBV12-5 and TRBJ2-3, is DARVTQTPRHKVTEMGQEVTMRCQPILGHNTVFWYRQTMMQGLELLAYFRNRAPLDDSGMPKDRFSAEMPDATLATLKIQPSEPRDSAVYFCASGQGAIQTDTQYFGPGTRLTVL.

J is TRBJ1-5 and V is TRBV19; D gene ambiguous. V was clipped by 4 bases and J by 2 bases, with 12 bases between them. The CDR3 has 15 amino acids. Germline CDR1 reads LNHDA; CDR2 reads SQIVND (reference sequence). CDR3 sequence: CASSNRQRGNQPQHF. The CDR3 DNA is TGTGCCAGTAGTAACCGACAACGGGGCAATCAGCCCCAGCATTTT.

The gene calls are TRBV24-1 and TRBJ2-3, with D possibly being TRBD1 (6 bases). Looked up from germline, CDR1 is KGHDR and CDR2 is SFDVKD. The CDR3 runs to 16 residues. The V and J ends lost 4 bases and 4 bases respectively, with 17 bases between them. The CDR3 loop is CATSDQVGAEADTQYF. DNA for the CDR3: TGTGCCACCAGTGACCAAGTGGGGGCAGAGGCAGATACGCAGTATTTT.

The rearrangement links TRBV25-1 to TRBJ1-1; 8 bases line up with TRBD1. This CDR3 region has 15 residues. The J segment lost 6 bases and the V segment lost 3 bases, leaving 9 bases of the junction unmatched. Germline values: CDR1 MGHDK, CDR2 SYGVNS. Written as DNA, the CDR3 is TGTGCCAGCAGTGATTCGGACAGGGCTTTGTCTGAAGCTTTCTTT. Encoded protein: CASSDSDRALSEAFF.

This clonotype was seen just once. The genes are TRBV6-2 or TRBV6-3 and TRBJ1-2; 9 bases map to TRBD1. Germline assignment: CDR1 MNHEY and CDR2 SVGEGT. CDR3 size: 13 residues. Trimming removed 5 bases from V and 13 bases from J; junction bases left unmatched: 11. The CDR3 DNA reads TGTGCCAGCAGTAAAATGAACAGGGGGCTTTCCACCTTC. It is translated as CASSKMNRGLSTF.

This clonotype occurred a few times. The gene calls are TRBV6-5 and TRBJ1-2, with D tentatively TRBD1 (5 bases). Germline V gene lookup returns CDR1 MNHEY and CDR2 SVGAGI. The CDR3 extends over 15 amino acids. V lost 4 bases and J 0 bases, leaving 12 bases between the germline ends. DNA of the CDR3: TGTGCCAGCAGTTGGAGTTTGGGGGCTAACTATGGCTACACCTTC. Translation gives CASSWSLGANYGYTF.

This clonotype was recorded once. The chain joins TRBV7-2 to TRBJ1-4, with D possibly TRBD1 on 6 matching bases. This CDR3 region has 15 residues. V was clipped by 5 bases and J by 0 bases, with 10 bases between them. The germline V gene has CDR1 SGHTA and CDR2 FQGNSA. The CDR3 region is CASSRDMATNEKLFF. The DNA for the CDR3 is TGTGCCAGCAGCCGGGACATGGCAACTAATGAAAAACTGTTTTTT.

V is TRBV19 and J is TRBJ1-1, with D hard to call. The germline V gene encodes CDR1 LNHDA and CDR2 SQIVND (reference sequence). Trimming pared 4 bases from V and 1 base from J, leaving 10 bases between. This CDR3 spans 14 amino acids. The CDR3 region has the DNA TGTGCCAGTAGTAAATCAGCACAGAACACTGAAGCTTTCTTT. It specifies CASSKSAQNTEAFF.

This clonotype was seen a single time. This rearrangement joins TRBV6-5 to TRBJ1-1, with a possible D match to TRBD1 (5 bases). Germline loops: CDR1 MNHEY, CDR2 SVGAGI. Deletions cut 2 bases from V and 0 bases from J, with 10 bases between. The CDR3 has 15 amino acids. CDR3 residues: CASSYGAWLNTEAFF. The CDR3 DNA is TGTGCCAGCAGTTACGGGGCCTGGTTGAACACTGAAGCTTTCTTT.

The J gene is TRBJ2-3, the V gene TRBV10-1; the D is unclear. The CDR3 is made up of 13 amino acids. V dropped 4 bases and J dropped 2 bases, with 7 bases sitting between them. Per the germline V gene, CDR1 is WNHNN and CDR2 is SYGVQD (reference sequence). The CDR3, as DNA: TGCGCCAGCAGTGTGCGGCTCACAGATACGCAGTATTTT. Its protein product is CASSVRLTDTQYF.

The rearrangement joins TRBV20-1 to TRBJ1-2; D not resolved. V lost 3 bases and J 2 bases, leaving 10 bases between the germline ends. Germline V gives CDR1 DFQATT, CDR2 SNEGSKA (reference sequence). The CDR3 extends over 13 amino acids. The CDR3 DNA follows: TGCAGTGCTAGCCTCCCGTCCAACTATGGCTACACCTTC. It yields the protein CSASLPSNYGYTF.

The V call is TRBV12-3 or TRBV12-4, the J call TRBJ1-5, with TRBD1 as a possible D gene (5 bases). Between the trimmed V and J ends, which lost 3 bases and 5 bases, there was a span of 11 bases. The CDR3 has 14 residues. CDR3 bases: TGTGCCAGCAGTTTTCGGGGGGTCTATCAGCCCCAGCATTTT. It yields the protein CASSFRGVYQPQHF.

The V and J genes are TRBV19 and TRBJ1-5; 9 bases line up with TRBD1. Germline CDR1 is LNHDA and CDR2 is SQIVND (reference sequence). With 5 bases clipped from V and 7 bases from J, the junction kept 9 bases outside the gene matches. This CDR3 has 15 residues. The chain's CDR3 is CASSSWDREYQPQHF. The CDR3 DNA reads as TGTGCCAGTAGTTCCTGGGACAGGGAGTACCAGCCCCAGCATTTT.

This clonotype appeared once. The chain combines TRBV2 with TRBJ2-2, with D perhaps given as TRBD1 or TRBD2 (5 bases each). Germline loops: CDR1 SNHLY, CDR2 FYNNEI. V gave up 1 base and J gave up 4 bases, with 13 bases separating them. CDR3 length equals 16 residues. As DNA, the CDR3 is TGTGCCAGCAGTGAAGTGGCCAGGGCGGGCACCGGGGAGCTGTTTTTT. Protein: CASSEVARAGTGELFF.

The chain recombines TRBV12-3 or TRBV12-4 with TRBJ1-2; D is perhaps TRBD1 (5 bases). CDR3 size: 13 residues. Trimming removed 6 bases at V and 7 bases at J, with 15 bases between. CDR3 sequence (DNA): TGTGCCAGCAGCCCTTCCGGGACGGCTGGCTACACCTTC. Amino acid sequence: CASSPSGTAGYTF.

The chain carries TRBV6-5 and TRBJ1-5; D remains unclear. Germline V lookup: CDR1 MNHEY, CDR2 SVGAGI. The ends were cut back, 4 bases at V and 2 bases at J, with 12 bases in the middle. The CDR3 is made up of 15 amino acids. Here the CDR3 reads CASSFRQWGNQPQHF. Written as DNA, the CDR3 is TGTGCCAGCAGTTTTCGGCAATGGGGCAATCAGCCCCAGCATTTT.

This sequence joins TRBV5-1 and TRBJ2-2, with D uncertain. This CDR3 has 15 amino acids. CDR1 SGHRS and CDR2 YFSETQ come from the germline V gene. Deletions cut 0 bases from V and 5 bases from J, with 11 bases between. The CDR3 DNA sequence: TGCGCCAGCAGCTTGGTTTACAAATCAACCGGGGAGCTGTTTTTT. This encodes CASSLVYKSTGELFF.

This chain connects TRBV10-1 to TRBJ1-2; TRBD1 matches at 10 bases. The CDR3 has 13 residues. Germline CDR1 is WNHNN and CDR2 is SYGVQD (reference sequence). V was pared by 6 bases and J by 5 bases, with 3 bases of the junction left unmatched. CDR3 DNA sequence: TGCGCCAGCAGCCGGACAGGGGGTTATGGCTACACCTTC. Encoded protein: CASSRTGGYGYTF.

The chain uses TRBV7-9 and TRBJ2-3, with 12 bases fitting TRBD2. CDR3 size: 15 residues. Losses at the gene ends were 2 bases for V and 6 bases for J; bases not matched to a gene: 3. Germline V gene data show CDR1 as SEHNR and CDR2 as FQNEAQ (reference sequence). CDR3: CASSLPGLAGDTQYF. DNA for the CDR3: TGTGCCAGCAGCTTACCCGGACTAGCGGGGGATACGCAGTATTTT.

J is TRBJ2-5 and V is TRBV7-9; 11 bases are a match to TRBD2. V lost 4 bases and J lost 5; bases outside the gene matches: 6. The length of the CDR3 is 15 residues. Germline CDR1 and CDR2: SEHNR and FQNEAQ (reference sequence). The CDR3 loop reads CASSYLAGGLETQYF. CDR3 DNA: TGTGCCAGCAGCTACTTAGCGGGGGGGCTTGAGACCCAGTACTTC. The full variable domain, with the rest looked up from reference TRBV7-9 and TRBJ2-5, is DTGVSQNPRHKITKRGQNVTFRCDPISEHNRLYWYRQTLGQGPEFLTYFQNEAQLEKSRLLSDRFSAERPKGSFSTLEIQRTEQGDSAMYLCASSYLAGGLETQYFGPGTRLLVL.

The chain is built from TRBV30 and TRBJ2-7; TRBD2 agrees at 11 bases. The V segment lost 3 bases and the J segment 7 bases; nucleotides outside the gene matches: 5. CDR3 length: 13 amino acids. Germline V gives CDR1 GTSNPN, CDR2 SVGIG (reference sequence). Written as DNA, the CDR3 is TGTGCCTGGAGACTAGCGGGGGCTAAAGAGCAGTACTTC. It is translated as CAWRLAGAKEQYF.

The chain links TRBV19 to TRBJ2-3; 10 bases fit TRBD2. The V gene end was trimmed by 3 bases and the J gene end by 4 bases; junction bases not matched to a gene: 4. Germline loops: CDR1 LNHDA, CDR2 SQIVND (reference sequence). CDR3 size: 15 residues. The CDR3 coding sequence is TGTGCCAGTAGTATTTCTCTAGCGGGGGCAGATACGCAGTATTTT. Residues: CASSISLAGADTQYF.

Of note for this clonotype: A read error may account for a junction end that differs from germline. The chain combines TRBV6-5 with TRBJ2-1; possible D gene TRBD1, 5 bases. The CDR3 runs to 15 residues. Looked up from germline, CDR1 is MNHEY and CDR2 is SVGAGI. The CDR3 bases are TGTGCCAGCAGCTACTCGATCCCAGGGCCGAATGAGCAGTTCTTC. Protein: CASSYSIPGPNEQFF.

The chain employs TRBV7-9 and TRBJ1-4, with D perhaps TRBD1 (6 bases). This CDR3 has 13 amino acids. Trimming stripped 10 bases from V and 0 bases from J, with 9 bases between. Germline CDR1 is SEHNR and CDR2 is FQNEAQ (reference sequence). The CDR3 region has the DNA TGTGCCAAGGGGGACCCAACTAATGAAAAACTGTTTTTT. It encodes CAKGDPTNEKLFF.

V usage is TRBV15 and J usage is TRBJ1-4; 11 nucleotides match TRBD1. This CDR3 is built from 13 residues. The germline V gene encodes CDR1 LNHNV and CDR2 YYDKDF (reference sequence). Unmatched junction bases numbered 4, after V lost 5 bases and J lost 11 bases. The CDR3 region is CATSRDRGLKLFF. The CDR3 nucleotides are TGTGCCACCAGCCGGGACAGGGGGTTGAAACTGTTTTTT.

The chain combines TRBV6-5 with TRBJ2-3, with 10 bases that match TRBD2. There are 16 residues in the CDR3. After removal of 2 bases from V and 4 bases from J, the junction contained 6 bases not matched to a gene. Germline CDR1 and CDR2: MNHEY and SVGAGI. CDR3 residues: CASSYGLAGVADTQYF. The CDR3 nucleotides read TGTGCCAGCAGTTACGGTCTAGCGGGGGTTGCAGATACGCAGTATTTT.

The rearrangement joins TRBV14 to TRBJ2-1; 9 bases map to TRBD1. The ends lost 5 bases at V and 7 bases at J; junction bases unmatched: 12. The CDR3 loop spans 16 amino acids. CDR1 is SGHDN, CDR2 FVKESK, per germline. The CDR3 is CASSETGGTGSNEQFF. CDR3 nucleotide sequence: TGTGCCAGCAGCGAGACAGGGGGGACGGGAAGTAATGAGCAGTTCTTC. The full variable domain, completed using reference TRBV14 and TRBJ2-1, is EAGVTQFPSHSVIEKGQTVTLRCDPISGHDNLYWYRRVMGKEIKFLLHFVKESKQDESGMPNNRFLAERTGGTYSTLKVQPAELEDSGVYFCASSETGGTGSNEQFFGPGTRLTVL.

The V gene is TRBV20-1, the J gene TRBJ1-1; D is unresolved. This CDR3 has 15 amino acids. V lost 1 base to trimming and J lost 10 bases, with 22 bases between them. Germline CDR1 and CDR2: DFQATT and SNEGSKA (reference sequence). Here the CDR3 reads CSARGQVNTNLAAFF. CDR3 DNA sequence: TGCAGTGCTAGAGGGCAGGTGAACACCAATTTAGCAGCTTTCTTT.